Listed below are T cell receptor beta chains from one sample, sequenced in a study of vaccination and CD4 T cells after COVID-19. One entry per CDR3 protein, called by TCRdb with MiXCR from the PCR reads. The sample holds some 25,000 distinct CDR3 sequences, 28% seen once. Their antigens remain unidentified. This specimen consisted of CD4+ T cells from blood, cultured in vitro, obtained about 7 months after SARS-CoV-2 vaccination. The receptors here all came from a human donor who had recovered from COVID-19. Each CDR3 is given with its conserved first and last residue. A D gene is named only where the DNA matches it firmly. Some rows mark clone size as missing; the rest say once, few, many or name a class of expanded clone.

cdr3_nt	cdr3_aa	v_call	j_call	d_call	clone_size
TGTGCCAGCAGCTTAGGGGCGGGAGGCGGCGAGCAGTACTTC	CASSLGAGGGEQYF	TRBV7-9	TRBJ2-7	TRBD2	few
TGTGCCAGCAGCTCTCACATGAGAACAGGTCTCACAGATACGCAGTATTTT	CASSSHMRTGLTDTQYF	TRBV7-9	TRBJ2-3	.	few
TGTGCCAGCAGCTCGACTAGCGCCAGCTCCTACAATGAGCAGTTCTTC	CASSSTSASSYNEQFF	TRBV5-4	TRBJ2-1	TRBD2	medium-sized
TGTGCCAGCAGCTTAGCTTCTACTCAGGCGAACACTGAAGCTTTCTTT	CASSLASTQANTEAFF	TRBV7-2	TRBJ1-1	.	few
TGTGCCAGCGGACGAGATAATGGCTACACCTTC	CASGRDNGYTF	TRBV6-1	TRBJ1-2	.	few
TGCGCCAGCATACGACTGAGAACCTACGAGCAGTACTTC	CASIRLRTYEQYF	TRBV4-1	TRBJ2-7	.	.
TGTGCCAGCAGTCCACATGACAGGGCTGGCTACACCTTC	CASSPHDRAGYTF	TRBV28	TRBJ1-2	TRBD1	.
TGTGCCAGAAGCACTATTCGGGGCAGCCGACCAGTCTACGAGCAGTACTTC	CARSTIRGSRPVYEQYF	TRBV5-3	TRBJ2-7	.	.
TGTGCCAGCAGCCAGCTTGGGGATACGCAGTATTTT	CASSQLGDTQYF	TRBV27	TRBJ2-3	.	few
TGTGCCAGCAGCTTAAGTAGCGCCACCACAGATACGCAGTATTTT	CASSLSSATTDTQYF	TRBV7-2	TRBJ2-3	.	few
TGCAGTGCTAGAGGAAGTCTAGCGGGAGGGCCGGGCGGGGAGCTGTTTTTT	CSARGSLAGGPGGELFF	TRBV20-1	TRBJ2-2	TRBD2	.
TGTGCCAGCAGTGAAATGGGGACAGGGAAAGGCGGCACAGATACGCAGTATTTT	CASSEMGTGKGGTDTQYF	TRBV6-1	TRBJ2-3	TRBD1	.
TGTGCCAGTAGTATCCAAGGACAGAATTCACCCCTCCACTTT	CASSIQGQNSPLHF	TRBV19	TRBJ1-6	.	.
TGTGCCAGCAGTTGGGGTCCGGGACAGCCCCAGCATTTT	CASSWGPGQPQHF	TRBV28	TRBJ1-5	.	.
TGTGCCACCAGCAGAGATATGGTGGGCCAGCCCCAGCATTTT	CATSRDMVGQPQHF	TRBV15	TRBJ1-5	.	medium-sized
TGTGCCAGTAGTCTTCCCGGGCCGTCGGGCAATCAGCCCCAGCATTTT	CASSLPGPSGNQPQHF	TRBV19	TRBJ1-5	.	.
TGTGCCAGCAGCTTAGCCACAGGAGAGACCCAGTACTTC	CASSLATGETQYF	TRBV7-2	TRBJ2-5	.	.
TGCAGTGCCGCACCGGGACTACAAGAGACCCAGTACTTC	CSAAPGLQETQYF	TRBV20-1	TRBJ2-5	TRBD2	few
TGTGCCAGCAGTCCCCCTTACGGGACAGGGAGTACGGGTCAGCCCCAGCATTTT	CASSPPYGTGSTGQPQHF	TRBV28	TRBJ1-5	TRBD1	few
TGTGCCAGCAGTACCTCCGGAGAATGCGGCTACACCTTC	CASSTSGECGYTF	TRBV6-1	TRBJ1-2	.	.
TGTGCCAGCAGCCCGGGGACTAGCGGGAGTGGGACAGATACGCAGTATTTT	CASSPGTSGSGTDTQYF	TRBV7-9	TRBJ2-3	TRBD2	.
TGTGCCAGTAGTATAGGTGGTGGGCACGGCTACACCTTC	CASSIGGGHGYTF	TRBV19	TRBJ1-2	.	many
TGCAGTGCTCCGGGACTGCTGAACACCGGGGAGCTGTTTTTT	CSAPGLLNTGELFF	TRBV20-1	TRBJ2-2	.	.
TGTGCCAGCAGACGGGACCCCGTCGTCTACGAGCAGTACTTC	CASRRDPVVYEQYF	TRBV6-1	TRBJ2-7	.	.
TGCAGTGCTAGAGATAGAGGATACGAGCAGTACTTC	CSARDRGYEQYF	TRBV20-1	TRBJ2-7	.	few
TGTGCCAGCAGTTACTCTGAAGGGAACACTGAAGCTTTCTTT	CASSYSEGNTEAFF	TRBV6-2/TRBV6-3	TRBJ1-1	.	.
TGTGCCAGCACCCCCCCGGGGGCGGTGGGTTTGGGCGAGCAGTACTTC	CASTPPGAVGLGEQYF	TRBV6-1	TRBJ2-7	.	.
TGCAGTGTCCCGTTACGTGGGAGTTCTTACGAGCAGTACTTC	CSVPLRGSSYEQYF	TRBV20-1	TRBJ2-7	.	few
TGTGCCAGCAGCTCGGACAGGGGAGGAGGTGGCTACACCTTC	CASSSDRGGGGYTF	TRBV5-4	TRBJ1-2	TRBD1	few
TGTGCCAGCAGTTACTCGAATTGGGGGCGGCGGGAGACCCAGTACTTC	CASSYSNWGRRETQYF	TRBV6-5	TRBJ2-5	.	medium-sized
TGTGCCAGCAGCTTCTCAGGGGCGCGGGACTATGGCTACACCTTC	CASSFSGARDYGYTF	TRBV7-2	TRBJ1-2	.	.
TGTGCCAGCAGCGAATACAGGGGGGCACCCTATGGCTACACCTTC	CASSEYRGAPYGYTF	TRBV6-1	TRBJ1-2	TRBD1	few
TGTGCCAGCAGGAGACAGGGTTTGTTCTTC	CASRRQGLFF	TRBV25-1	TRBJ2-1	TRBD1	.
TGTGCCAGCCGTCAGGATAATTCACCCCTCCACTTT	CASRQDNSPLHF	TRBV2	TRBJ1-6	.	.
TGTGCCAGCAGCTTAGCGCCTAGCGGGGGGTACAATGAGCAGTTCTTC	CASSLAPSGGYNEQFF	TRBV7-2	TRBJ2-1	TRBD2	medium-sized
TGCAGTGCTAGATTTTACCAAGAGACCCAGTACTTC	CSARFYQETQYF	TRBV20-1	TRBJ2-5	.	few
TGCAGTGCTAGAGATCCCACAGGGGGTAGGAACGAGCAGTACTTC	CSARDPTGGRNEQYF	TRBV20-1	TRBJ2-7	TRBD1	.
TGCAGTGCCAGAAGGGGGGCAACAGATACGCAGTATTTT	CSARRGATDTQYF	TRBV20-1	TRBJ2-3	.	few
TGTGCCAGTTCTTCCCGAGGGATCAATGAGCAGTTCTTC	CASSSRGINEQFF	TRBV19	TRBJ2-1	.	.
TGTGCCAGCAGTGCAAGGACAGGGGGCTTTCATCAGCCCCAGCATTTT	CASSARTGGFHQPQHF	TRBV6-1	TRBJ1-5	TRBD1	.
TGTGCCAGCAGGGGACTGGCCACCACAGATACGCAGTATTTT	CASRGLATTDTQYF	TRBV7-9	TRBJ2-3	.	.
TGTGCCAGCAGCTTGGCCGGGACAGGGATGCCGAACACTGAAGCTTTCTTT	CASSLAGTGMPNTEAFF	TRBV5-6	TRBJ1-1	TRBD1	.
TGTGCCAGCAGCCCGATGTCCGGGACAATGGAGACCCAGTACTTC	CASSPMSGTMETQYF	TRBV7-3	TRBJ2-5	.	few
TGTGCCAGCAGCTTTAGAGGACCGAGCTACGAGCAGTACTTC	CASSFRGPSYEQYF	TRBV5-4	TRBJ2-7	.	.
TGTGCCAGCTCCGGGGCTGCGGGCTTACCCCAAGAGACCCAGTACTTC	CASSGAAGLPQETQYF	TRBV6-1	TRBJ2-5	.	.
TGTGCCAGCAGTTCGGACAGACCGAACACCGGGGAGCTGTTTTTT	CASSSDRPNTGELFF	TRBV27	TRBJ2-2	.	.
TGTGCCAGCAGTCCAGCCCCGACTAGCGGGGTCTACGAGCAGTACTTC	CASSPAPTSGVYEQYF	TRBV27	TRBJ2-7	TRBD2	many
TGTGCCAGCACCTTCACCCCCCCCCGACAGGGGGCTGGCGAGCAGTACTTC	CASTFTPPRQGAGEQYF	TRBV28	TRBJ2-7	TRBD1	.